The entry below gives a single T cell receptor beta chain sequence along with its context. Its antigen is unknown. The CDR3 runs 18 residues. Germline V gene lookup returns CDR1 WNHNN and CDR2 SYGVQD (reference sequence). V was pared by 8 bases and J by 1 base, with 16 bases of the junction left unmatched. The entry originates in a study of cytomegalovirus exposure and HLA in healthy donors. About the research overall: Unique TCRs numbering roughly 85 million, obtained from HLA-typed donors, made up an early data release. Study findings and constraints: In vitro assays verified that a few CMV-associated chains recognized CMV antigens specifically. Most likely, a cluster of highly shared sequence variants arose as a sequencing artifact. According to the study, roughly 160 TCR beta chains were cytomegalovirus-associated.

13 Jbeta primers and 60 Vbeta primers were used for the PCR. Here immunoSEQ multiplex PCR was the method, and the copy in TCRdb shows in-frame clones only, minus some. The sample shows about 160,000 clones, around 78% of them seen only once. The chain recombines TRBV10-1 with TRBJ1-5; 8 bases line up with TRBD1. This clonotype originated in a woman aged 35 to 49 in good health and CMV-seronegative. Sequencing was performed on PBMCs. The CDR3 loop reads CASAEGTGALGSNQPQHF. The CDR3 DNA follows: TGCGCCAGCGCAGAGGGGACAGGAGCCCTAGGGAGCAATCAGCCCCAGCATTTT.